Shown below are 25 T cell receptor beta chains from a single sample sequenced in a study of CD8 T cells in Susac syndrome. RNA amounts of roughly 0.45 to 1 ug underwent reverse transcription with random hexamers. TCRdb redid the calling of the immunoSEQ multiplex PCR reads with MiXCR, one entry per CDR3 protein. The sample lists some 120,000 distinct CDR3 sequences; about 95% were seen once. Material for sequencing was CD4+ T cells from PBMCs. The origin of the receptors is a human donor in good health.

CDR3 region: CASRLSGSGSGELFF. CDR3 nucleotides: TGTGCCAGCAGACTGAGCGGGAGCGGGTCCGGGGAGCTGTTTTTT. This rearrangement joins TRBV12-3 or TRBV12-4 to TRBJ2-2, with 8 bases aligning to TRBD2. V trimming: 6 bases; J trimming: 6 bases; junction bases outside the gene matches: 9. This CDR3 comprises 15 residues.

The chain has TRBV23-1 and TRBJ2-7, with 7 bases that match TRBD2. TRBV23-1 qualifies as an ORF whose function is uncertain. Unmatched junction bases numbered 11, after V lost 11 bases and J lost 4 bases. The CDR3 is 13 amino acids. CDR3 DNA sequence: TGCGCCCCCTCGGGGAGGGTAGCATACGAGCAGTACTTC. Amino acid sequence: CAPSGRVAYEQYF.

V gene TRBV29-1 combines with J gene TRBJ2-1; D gene unclear. Trimming pared 4 bases from V and 7 bases from J, leaving 14 bases between. This CDR3 is 13 amino acids long. CDR1 is SQVTM and CDR2 is ANQGSEA in the germline V gene. Here the CDR3 reads CSVGAVSGNEQFF. The CDR3, as DNA: TGCAGCGTTGGGGCGGTCTCTGGGAATGAGCAGTTCTTC.

The CDR3 spells CASSLEGQGAYGYTF. CDR3 DNA: TGCGCCAGCAGCTTGGAGGGACAGGGGGCCTATGGCTACACCTTC. The J gene is TRBJ1-2, the V gene TRBV5-1, with 12 positions matching TRBD1. The CDR3 runs 15 residues. The J segment lost 4 bases and the V segment lost 0 bases, leaving 1 base of the junction unmatched. CDR1 and CDR2 from the germline V gene are SGHRS and YFSETQ.

The rearrangement links TRBV27 to TRBJ2-5, with 7 bases fitting TRBD1. The CDR3 has 14 residues. Germline lookup yields CDR1 MNHEY and CDR2 SMNVEV (reference sequence). V was clipped by 2 bases and J by 5 bases; unmatched bases: 5. CDR3 sequence (DNA): TGTGCCAGCAGTTTACAGGGGGTTACTGAGACCCAGTACTTC. Amino acids: CASSLQGVTETQYF.

The chain employs TRBV18 and TRBJ2-2; 10 positions match TRBD2. Trimming cost V 1 base and J 5 bases; bases outside gene matches: 4. Germline assignment: CDR1 KGHSH and CDR2 LQKENI. The CDR3 extends over 16 amino acids. The CDR3 sequence: CASSPRLAGATGELFF. The CDR3 nucleotides read TGTGCCAGCTCACCACGCCTAGCGGGAGCAACCGGGGAGCTGTTTTTT.

The rearrangement links TRBV7-9 to TRBJ1-1; perhaps TRBD1 as D (6 bases). Looked up from germline, CDR1 is SEHNR and CDR2 is FQNEAQ (reference sequence). Trimming left V 3 bases short and J 1 base short, with 15 bases between. This CDR3 contains 16 residues. The CDR3 spells CASSLGMGGANTEAFF. CDR3 nucleotides: TGTGCCAGCAGCTTGGGGATGGGGGGGGCGAACACTGAAGCTTTCTTT.

The chain has TRBV30 and TRBJ2-2, with TRBD2 matching 9 bases. With 5 bases clipped from V and 3 bases from J, the junction kept 13 bases outside the gene matches. The germline V gene encodes CDR1 GTSNPN and CDR2 SVGIG (reference sequence). The CDR3 sequence is 17 residues long. CDR3: CAWWTSANQGYTGELFF. The CDR3 DNA reads as TGTGCCTGGTGGACTAGCGCAAACCAGGGGTACACCGGGGAGCTGTTTTTT.

This chain uses TRBV3-1 with TRBJ2-1, with TRBD2 matching over 8 bases. There are 16 residues in the CDR3. CDR1 LGHDT and CDR2 YNNKEL come from the germline V gene (reference sequence). Trimming removed 2 bases from V and 2 bases from J; junction bases left unmatched: 5. Here the CDR3 DNA reads TGTGCCAGCAGCCAACATAGCGGGGCCCCCTACAATGAGCAGTTCTTC. Amino acid sequence: CASSQHSGAPYNEQFF.

The chain links TRBV18 to TRBJ2-3, with 9 bases that match TRBD2. Germline CDR1 reads KGHSH; CDR2 reads LQKENI. This CDR3 has 17 residues. The V gene end was trimmed by 3 bases and the J gene end by 2 bases; junction bases not matched to a gene: 9. The CDR3 DNA is TGTGCCAGCTCACCTAGCGGGAGCCAAATAGCCACAGATACGCAGTATTTT. Its protein is CASSPSGSQIATDTQYF.

This clonotype was counted a single time. The V call is TRBV7-2, the J call TRBJ2-3; TRBD2 matches at 7 bases. This CDR3 is 18 amino acids long. CDR1 is SGHTA, CDR2 FQGNSA, per germline. V was clipped by 1 base and J by 1 base; unmatched bases: 11. The CDR3 is CASSLGLAALGGTDTQYF. The DNA for the CDR3 is TGTGCCAGCAGCTTAGGGCTAGCGGCCCTAGGTGGCACAGATACGCAGTATTTT.

The chain recombines TRBV3-1 with TRBJ2-7; TRBD1 or TRBD2 may be the D gene (5 bases each). The length of the CDR3 is 14 residues. Germline V gives CDR1 LGHDT, CDR2 YNNKEL (reference sequence). Trimming left V 5 bases short and J 0 bases short, with 11 bases between. This CDR3 reads CASSRDHLSYEQYF. Written as DNA, the CDR3 is TGTGCCAGCAGCAGGGACCACCTCTCCTACGAGCAGTACTTC.

In DNA, the CDR3 is TGTGCCAGCAGTGAAGAGGGTCAGGGGGGGGAGACCCAGTACTTC. Its protein is CASSEEGQGGETQYF. The J gene is TRBJ2-5, the V gene TRBV2; tentatively, D is TRBD1 or TRBD2 (7 bases each). Trimming removed 1 base at V and 5 bases at J, with 14 bases between. Germline V gene sequence: CDR1 SNHLY, CDR2 FYNNEI. The CDR3 is 15 residues long.

V gene TRBV4-1 combines with J gene TRBJ2-3, with TRBD2 as a possible D gene (5 bases). Trimming stripped 1 base from V and 4 bases from J, with 12 bases between. Per germline, CDR1 MGHRA and CDR2 YSYEKL. This CDR3 has 15 amino acids. CDR3 amino acids: CASSQVSPLADTQYF. DNA for the CDR3: TGCGCCAGCAGCCAAGTTAGCCCACTAGCAGATACGCAGTATTTT.

The chain links TRBV3-1 to TRBJ2-1, with 8 bases matching TRBD2. The trim removed 6 bases at V and 7 bases at J, leaving 17 bases unmatched. The CDR3 spans 17 residues. CDR1 LGHDT and CDR2 YNNKEL come from the germline V gene (reference sequence). The CDR3 loop reads CASRPPGAAGAVNEQFF. In DNA, the CDR3 is TGTGCCAGCAGACCCCCCGGAGCAGCGGGAGCAGTTAATGAGCAGTTCTTC.

The chain links TRBV29-1 to TRBJ1-2, with TRBD1 as a possible D gene (6 bases). Germline V CDR1 and CDR2: SQVTM, ANQGSEA. The CDR3 spans 13 residues. Deletions cut 5 bases from V and 8 bases from J, with 18 bases between. This CDR3 is CSVIMAGVGGYTF. The CDR3 DNA follows: TGCAGCGTTATAATGGCAGGGGTAGGAGGCTACACCTTC.

CDR3 protein: CSASASPGSYYEQYF. DNA of the CDR3: TGCAGTGCCTCCGCGAGCCCAGGGAGCTACTACGAGCAGTACTTC. V and J are TRBV20-1 and TRBJ2-7, with D perhaps matching TRBD1 or TRBD2 (5 bases each). V dropped 6 bases and J dropped 3 bases, with 21 bases sitting between them. This CDR3 is built from 15 residues. CDR1 is DFQATT, CDR2 SNEGSKA, per germline (reference sequence).

V gene TRBV2 combines with J gene TRBJ2-5, with D perhaps being TRBD1 or TRBD2 (5 bases each). The CDR3 is 15 residues long. Germline CDR1 is SNHLY and CDR2 is FYNNEI. The V end lost 3 bases, the J end lost 5 bases, and 16 bases lay between the germline ends. This CDR3 is CASSEGRAPVETQYF. The CDR3 region has the DNA TGTGCCAGCAGTGAGGGGCGGGCTCCCGTGGAGACCCAGTACTTC.

The chain is built from TRBV29-1 and TRBJ1-5; 7 bases map to TRBD1. CDR3 size: 14 residues. V shed 6 bases and J 4 bases; nucleotides not matched to a gene: 9. Germline V gene data show CDR1 as SQVTM and CDR2 as ANQGSEA. The CDR3 protein is CSVGETGPNQPQHF. In nucleotides, the CDR3 is TGCAGCGTAGGGGAGACAGGGCCAAATCAGCCCCAGCATTTT.

This chain joins TRBV3-1 and TRBJ2-1, with D possibly being TRBD1 or TRBD2 (5 bases each). The CDR3 spans 13 residues. Trimming pared 8 bases from V and 2 bases from J, leaving 10 bases between. The germline V gene has CDR1 LGHDT and CDR2 YNNKEL (reference sequence). The DNA of the CDR3 is TGTGCCAGCGGCCGGGACGCCTACAATGAGCAGTTCTTC. Its translation is CASGRDAYNEQFF.

This clonotype appeared a single time. CDR3 nucleotide sequence: TGTGCCAGCAGCACTAGCTTCAGCTCCTACAATGAGCAGTTCTTC. Translating gives CASSTSFSSYNEQFF. The V call is TRBV7-7, the J call TRBJ2-1, with D perhaps matching TRBD2 (6 bases). V was shortened by 5 bases and J by 0 bases, with 11 bases between the two germline ends. Looked up from germline, CDR1 is SSHAT and CDR2 is FNYEAQ (reference sequence). This CDR3 is 15 amino acids long.

CDR3 coding DNA: TGTGCCAGCAGTTTAACTTTCTCCTACAATGAGCAGTTCTTC. Translation gives CASSLTFSYNEQFF. The chain recombines TRBV6-5 with TRBJ2-1; D ambiguous. The V and J ends lost 4 bases and 0 bases respectively, with 7 bases between them. Germline values: CDR1 MNHEY, CDR2 SVGAGI. The CDR3 totals 14 residues.

This chain links TRBV6-1 with TRBJ1-2, with unresolved D. The CDR3 totals 14 residues. The germline gives CDR1 MNHNS, CDR2 SASEGT. Trimming shortened V by 2 bases and J by 4 bases, and 11 bases separated the two germline ends. CDR3 amino acids: CASSEIRKTYGYTF. For the CDR3, the DNA is TGTGCCAGCAGTGAAATACGGAAGACCTATGGCTACACCTTC.

V gene TRBV4-1 combines with J gene TRBJ2-2, with D hard to call. The CDR3 spans 13 residues. Germline V CDR1 and CDR2: MGHRA, YSYEKL. V was trimmed by 5 bases and J by 5 bases, leaving 9 bases between them. CDR3: CASSILATGELFF. The CDR3 DNA follows: TGCGCCAGCAGCATCTTGGCGACCGGGGAGCTGTTTTTT.

This clonotype has only a few counts. Written as DNA, the CDR3 is TGCGCCAGCAGCACCATTTTAGCGGGAGAAGATACGCAGTATTTT. Residues: CASSTILAGEDTQYF. The V gene is TRBV5-1, the J gene TRBJ2-3; 9 bases map to TRBD2. J lost 5 bases, V lost 4 bases, and 8 bases had no gene match. This CDR3 region has 15 residues. Germline lookup yields CDR1 SGHRS and CDR2 YFSETQ.